This T cell receptor beta chain derives from a study of PD-1 blockade in classical Hodgkin lymphoma. There was relapse after autologous stem cell transplantation in every patient, and there was variation in brentuximab vedotin exposure. Regarding the study as a whole: Diminished baseline TCR diversity has been reported in newly diagnosed patients relative to healthy donors. Complete responders started with a diversity level that resembled newly diagnosed patients at baseline.

With 7 bases clipped from V and 3 bases from J, the junction kept 9 bases outside the gene matches. This CDR3 is built from 17 residues. To note about this clone: What it binds is unknown.

Sequencing was performed with immunoSEQ multiplex PCR; in TCRdb, only in-frame clones are kept and a portion is missing. The sample includes more than 90,000 clones, more than 80% of them seen just once. The sample was peripheral blood mononuclear cells (PBMCs), taken before the second cycle of nivolumab. J is TRBJ2-5 and V is TRBV6-7; 15 bases agree with TRBD2. TRBV6-7 is given ORF status, its function remaining uncertain. The sequence came from a human donor with classical Hodgkin lymphoma. DNA of the CDR3: TGTGCCAGCATCCCCGGGACTAGCGGGAGGCCTAAAGAGACCCAGTACTTC. The encoded protein is CASIPGTSGRPKETQYF.